Listed here are 3 T cell receptor beta chains from one sample, sequenced in a study of T cell responses to AZD1222 COVID-19 vaccine. Only in-frame clones appear in the TCRdb table, and some are missing; sequencing was by immunoSEQ multiplex PCR. The repertoire holds about 100,000 clones, with nearly 95% as singletons. Sequencing used peripheral blood, obtained on day 0 of AZD1222 vaccination. The receptors stem from an adult in good health.

The V gene is TRBV28, the J gene TRBJ2-6; D ambiguous. The CDR3 runs to 16 residues. Germline V lookup: CDR1 MDHEN, CDR2 SYDVKM. Trimming took 2 bases from V and 0 from J, leaving 8 bases between them. CDR3 in amino acids: CASSLEPVSGANVLTF. As DNA, the CDR3 is TGTGCCAGCAGTTTAGAGCCCGTCTCTGGGGCCAACGTCCTGACTTTC.

The genes are TRBV28 and TRBJ2-5, with 9 bases matching TRBD2. Trimming at V came to 8 bases and at J to 5 bases, leaving 9 bases not matched to a gene. CDR3 size: 14 residues. Germline V lookup: CDR1 MDHEN, CDR2 SYDVKM. CDR3 sequence reads: CASSSGTFWETQYF. The CDR3 nucleotides read TGTGCCAGCTCTAGCGGGACTTTTTGGGAGACCCAGTACTTC.

This chain links TRBV7-9 with TRBJ2-1, with unresolved D. The CDR3 is 11 amino acids. The ends were cut back, 5 bases at V and 13 bases at J, with 12 bases in the middle. The germline V gene has CDR1 SEHNR and CDR2 FQNEAQ (reference sequence). The CDR3 protein is CASSTQGRQFF. In DNA, the CDR3 is TGTGCCAGCAGCACACAAGGACGTCAGTTCTTC.